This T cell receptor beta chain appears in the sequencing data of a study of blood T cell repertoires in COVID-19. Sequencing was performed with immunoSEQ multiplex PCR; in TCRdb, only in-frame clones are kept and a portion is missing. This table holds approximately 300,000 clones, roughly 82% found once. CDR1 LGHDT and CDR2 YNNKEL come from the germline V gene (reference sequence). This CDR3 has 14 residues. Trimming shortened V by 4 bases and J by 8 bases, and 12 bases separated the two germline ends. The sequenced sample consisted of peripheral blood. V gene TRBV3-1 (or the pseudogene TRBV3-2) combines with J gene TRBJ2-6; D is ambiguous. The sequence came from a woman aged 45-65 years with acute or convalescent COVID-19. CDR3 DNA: TGTGCCAGCAGCCCAGGTACATCCTCCAACGTCCTGACTTTC. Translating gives CASSPGTSSNVLTF.